Below, 19 T cell receptor beta chains from the same sample are listed, as sequenced in a study of CD8 T cells in ankylosing spondylitis. Each CDR3 protein is one row after TCRdb ran MiXCR on the 5' RACE reads. This sample has fewer than 200,000 distinct CDR3 sequences; around 17% occur once, and the top ten carry 7.8%. The sequenced sample consisted of blood, either unsorted or a sorted T cell fraction (not recorded which). The receptors originated from a male donor with ankylosing spondylitis or in good health (not recorded which).

About this clonotype: A junction end diverges from the germline sequence, so it may reflect a read error. The chain employs TRBV10-3 and TRBJ2-1, with 11 positions matching TRBD2. The germline V gene has CDR1 ENHRY and CDR2 SYGVKD. The length of the CDR3 is 14 residues. CDR3 loop: CAISTSGSYNGQFF. The CDR3 region has the DNA TGTGCCATCAGTACTAGCGGGAGTTACAATGGGCAGTTCTTC.

The sample holds many counts of this clonotype. The rearrangement joins TRBV20-1 to TRBJ1-2; D is undetermined. CDR1 and CDR2 (germline): DFQATT, SNEGSKA (reference sequence). This CDR3 comprises 14 residues. The V and J ends lost 2 bases and 8 bases respectively, with 18 bases between them. In nucleotides, the CDR3 is TGCAGTGCTAGAAGGGCAGACTCGTATGCCGGCTACACCTTC. It yields the protein CSARRADSYAGYTF.

The chain employs TRBV6-5 and TRBJ2-7; D not certain. CDR1 and CDR2 from the germline V gene are MNHEY and SVGAGI. The CDR3 is 13 residues long. The V end lost 2 bases, the J end lost 4 bases, and 9 bases lay between the germline ends. The CDR3 bases are TGTGCCAGCAGTTACGAGTTAGGTTACGAGCAGTACTTC. Encoded protein: CASSYELGYEQYF.

This clonotype was found a few times. DNA for the CDR3: TGCAGTGCTCGATCACCGGGACGTACTCACAATGAGCAGTTCTTC. Protein product: CSARSPGRTHNEQFF. The V gene is TRBV20-1, the J gene TRBJ2-1; perhaps D is TRBD1 or TRBD2 (5 bases each). The CDR3 loop spans 15 amino acids. CDR1 DFQATT and CDR2 SNEGSKA come from the germline V gene (reference sequence). Trimming shortened V by 5 bases and J by 5 bases, and 19 bases separated the two germline ends.

This clonotype was detected many times. The CDR3: CASSRPGYTDTQYF. The CDR3 nucleotides are TGCGCCAGCAGCAGGCCCGGATACACAGATACGCAGTATTTT. The chain uses TRBV5-1 and TRBJ2-3; D is undetermined. The CDR3 length is 14 residues. Per germline, CDR1 SGHRS and CDR2 YFSETQ. Trimming stripped 4 bases from V and 2 bases from J, with 11 bases between.

This clonotype was seen ten or more times. This chain connects TRBV4-2 to TRBJ2-4, with TRBD2 matching over 10 bases. The germline V gene encodes CDR1 LGHNA and CDR2 YNFKEQ. The trim removed 1 base at V and 5 bases at J, leaving 8 bases unmatched. The CDR3 is 17 amino acids. The CDR3 protein is CASSQVLTSGAQNIQYF. CDR3 sequence (DNA): TGTGCCAGCAGCCAAGTCCTTACTAGCGGGGCCCAAAACATTCAGTACTTC.

Only a few counts were recorded for this clonotype. The J gene is TRBJ2-1, the V gene TRBV4-2; 7 bases are shared with TRBD1. Per the germline V gene, CDR1 is LGHNA and CDR2 is YNFKEQ. This CDR3 spans 13 amino acids. Germline trimming cut 7 bases from V and 4 bases from J; bases unmatched to any gene: 4. CDR3 DNA sequence: TGTGCCAGCACCCCGGACAGGTACAATGAGCAGTTCTTC. Translating gives CASTPDRYNEQFF.

Within the sample, this clonotype is medium-sized (0.01 to 0.1%). This chain connects TRBV28 to TRBJ2-1; D not certain. CDR3 length: 11 residues. Germline V gives CDR1 MDHEN, CDR2 SYDVKM. V gave up 4 bases and J gave up 9 bases, with 7 bases separating them. The CDR3 DNA sequence: TGTGCCAGCAGTTCACCACTTGAGCAGTTCTTC. This encodes CASSSPLEQFF.

The chain joins TRBV5-4 to TRBJ2-5; no clear D gene. Germline assignment: CDR1 SGHNT and CDR2 YYREEE (reference sequence). The germline V and J ends were trimmed by 0 bases and 2 bases, with 8 bases remaining between them. The CDR3 spans 14 residues. CDR3 bases: TGTGCCAGCAGCTTGGACGGGTTTCAAGAGACCCAGTACTTC. This sequence encodes CASSLDGFQETQYF. Combining the CDR3 with reference TRBV5-4 and TRBJ2-5 gives the whole variable domain ETGVTQSPTHLIKTRGQQVTLRCSSQSGHNTVSWYQQALGQGPQFIFQYYREEENGRGNFPPRFSGLQFPNYSSELNVNALELDDSALYLCASSLDGFQETQYFGPGTRLLVL.

This clonotype was picked up many times. The chain links TRBV5-5 to TRBJ2-1; D is undetermined. This CDR3 has 12 residues. In germline, CDR1 is SGHKS, CDR2 YYEKEE (reference sequence). V shed 1 base and J shed 5 bases, with 4 bases lying between them. CDR3 DNA: TGTGCCAGCAGCTTGTCCCACAATGAGCAGTTCTTC. Amino acid sequence: CASSLSHNEQFF.

There are many counts of this clonotype. The chain combines TRBV20-1 with TRBJ2-7, with D uncertain. The CDR3 is made up of 12 amino acids. Trimming cost V 6 bases and J 9 bases, with 18 bases left between them. Per germline, CDR1 DFQATT and CDR2 SNEGSKA (reference sequence). Written as DNA, the CDR3 is TGCAGTGCCCTACCGACGGAGAGAGCGCAGTACTTC. Translated, it gives CSALPTERAQYF.

CDR3 bases: TGCAGCGCCATTCTCCAGGGGGTGAAGACTAATGAAAAACTGTTTTTT. As protein: CSAILQGVKTNEKLFF. This chain links TRBV29-1 with TRBJ1-4; 7 positions match TRBD1. The CDR3 totals 16 residues. Germline V gene sequence: CDR1 SQVTM, CDR2 ANQGSEA. V lost 7 bases, J lost 2 bases, and 13 bases stayed unmatched.

CDR3 region: CASSATTLAGGSAGELFF. The CDR3 bases are TGTGCCAGCAGTGCTACCACTCTAGCGGGGGGTTCGGCCGGGGAGCTGTTTTTT. The gene calls are TRBV25-1 and TRBJ2-2; 11 nucleotides agree with TRBD2. Per the germline V gene, CDR1 is MGHDK and CDR2 is SYGVNS. The CDR3 length is 18 residues. The J segment lost 6 bases and the V segment lost 4 bases, leaving 13 bases of the junction unmatched.

This clonotype was observed at least ten times. J is TRBJ2-2 and V is TRBV5-1; D gene unclear. The CDR3 covers 14 residues. Trimming removed 4 bases at V and 5 bases at J, with 12 bases between. CDR1 and CDR2 from the germline V gene are SGHRS and YFSETQ. The CDR3 nucleotides read TGCGCCAGCAGCCCCCCCGGCGCGACCGGGGAGCTGTTTTTT. Its protein is CASSPPGATGELFF.

The chain employs TRBV7-8 and TRBJ2-2; weak D call: TRBD2 (5 bases). V was trimmed by 6 bases and J by 6 bases, leaving 14 bases between them. CDR1 and CDR2 from the germline V gene are SGHVS and FQNEAQ. The CDR3 totals 14 residues. The DNA for the CDR3 is TGTGCCAGCAGTTTGAGATTTAGCGCCGGGGAGCTGTTTTTT. This sequence encodes CASSLRFSAGELFF.

This clonotype appeared a few times. The chain uses TRBV24-1 and TRBJ2-2; D may be TRBD1 (5 bases). The CDR3 is 16 amino acids. Germline V gene sequence: CDR1 KGHDR, CDR2 SFDVKD. Trimming left V 1 base short and J 6 bases short, with 14 bases between. CDR3: CATSDFGQGRAGELFF. The CDR3 bases are TGTGCCACCAGTGATTTTGGGCAGGGTCGGGCCGGGGAGCTGTTTTTT.

In this sample, this clonotype turned up many times. This sequence joins TRBV12-3 or TRBV12-4 and TRBJ1-2, with no clear D. The CDR3 loop spans 14 amino acids. The germline V and J ends were trimmed by 7 bases and 2 bases, with 14 bases remaining between them. The CDR3 DNA reads as TGTGCCAGCACCAACCTTAGTCCAAACTATGGCTACACCTTC. Translation gives CASTNLSPNYGYTF.

The table lists this clonotype with many counts. V and J are TRBV15 and TRBJ2-2; D gene ambiguous. Trimming pared 0 bases from V and 8 bases from J, leaving 16 bases between. This CDR3 is built from 16 residues. Germline CDR1 is LNHNV and CDR2 is YYDKDF (reference sequence). The CDR3 spells CATSREGKTDVGELFF. CDR3 coding DNA: TGTGCCACCAGCAGAGAGGGAAAGACCGACGTAGGGGAGCTGTTTTTT.

This clonotype appeared a few times. The chain employs TRBV7-2 and TRBJ2-3; D remains unclear. The CDR3 length is 15 residues. Trimming removed 4 bases at V and 3 bases at J, with 14 bases between. CDR1 and CDR2 from the germline V gene are SGHTA and FQGNSA. The CDR3 DNA sequence: TGTGCCAGCAGCTGGATAGGAGCCCGGACAGATACGCAGTATTTT. It codes for CASSWIGARTDTQYF.